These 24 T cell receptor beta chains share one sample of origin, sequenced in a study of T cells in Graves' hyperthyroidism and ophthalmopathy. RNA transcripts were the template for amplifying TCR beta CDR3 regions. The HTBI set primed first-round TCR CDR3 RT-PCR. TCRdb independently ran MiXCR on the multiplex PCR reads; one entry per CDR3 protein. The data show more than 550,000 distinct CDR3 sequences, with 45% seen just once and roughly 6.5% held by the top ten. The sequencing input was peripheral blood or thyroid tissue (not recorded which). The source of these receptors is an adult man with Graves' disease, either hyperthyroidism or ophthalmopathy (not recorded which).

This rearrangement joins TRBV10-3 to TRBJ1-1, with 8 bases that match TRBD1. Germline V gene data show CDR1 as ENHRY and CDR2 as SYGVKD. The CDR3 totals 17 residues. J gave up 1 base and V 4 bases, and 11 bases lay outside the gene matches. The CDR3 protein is CAISVGRTGSGNTEAFF. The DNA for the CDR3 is TGTGCCATCAGTGTCGGCCGGACAGGGTCGGGGAACACTGAAGCTTTCTTT.

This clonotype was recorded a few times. The CDR3 sequence is CSAKDRGKYGPQHF. DNA for the CDR3: TGCAGTGCTAAGGACAGGGGGAAGTACGGGCCCCAGCATTTT. The V gene is TRBV20-1, the J gene TRBJ1-5; 10 bases are shared with TRBD1. The junction had 9 bases not matched to a gene; V was cut back by 4 bases and J by 9 bases. CDR3 size: 14 residues. CDR1 is DFQATT and CDR2 is SNEGSKA in the germline V gene (reference sequence).

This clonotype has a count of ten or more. The CDR3 nucleotides read TGTGCCAGCAGTGAAGCCCGTTACGAGCAGTACTTC. Protein: CASSEARYEQYF. This chain uses TRBV2 with TRBJ2-7; no clear D gene. Trimming took 0 bases from V and 4 from J, leaving 4 bases between them. This CDR3 region has 12 residues. Germline V gives CDR1 SNHLY, CDR2 FYNNEI.

The CDR3 coding sequence is TGTGCCAGCAGCCCCCGTGCAGGGGAACTGGAGACCCAGTACTTC. This encodes CASSPRAGELETQYF. The chain joins TRBV4-2 to TRBJ2-5; D may be TRBD1 (6 bases). The CDR3 totals 15 residues. CDR1 is LGHNA, CDR2 YNFKEQ, per germline. Trimming removed 4 bases at V and 5 bases at J, with 17 bases between.

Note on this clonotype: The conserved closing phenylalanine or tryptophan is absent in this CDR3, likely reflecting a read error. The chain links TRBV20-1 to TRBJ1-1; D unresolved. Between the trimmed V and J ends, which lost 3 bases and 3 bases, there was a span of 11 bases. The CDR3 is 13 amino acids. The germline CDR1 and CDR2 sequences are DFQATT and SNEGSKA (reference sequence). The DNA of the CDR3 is TGCAGTGCTAGCGGTGGAGAACACACTGAAGCTTTCTTA. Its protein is CSASGGEHTEAFL.

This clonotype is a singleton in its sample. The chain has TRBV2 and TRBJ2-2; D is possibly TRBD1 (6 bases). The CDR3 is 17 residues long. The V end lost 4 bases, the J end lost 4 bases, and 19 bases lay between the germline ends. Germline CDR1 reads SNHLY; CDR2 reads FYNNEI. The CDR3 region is CASSGHRELQTTGELFF. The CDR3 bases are TGTGCCAGCAGTGGACACAGGGAGTTGCAGACCACCGGGGAGCTGTTTTTT.

The CDR3 spells CASATPDRHTEAFF. The CDR3 DNA reads as TGTGCCAGCGCCACCCCTGACAGGCACACTGAAGCTTTCTTT. This chain uses TRBV11-2 with TRBJ1-1; a weak D match, TRBD1 (6 bases). The CDR3 is made up of 14 amino acids. Germline V gene lookup returns CDR1 SGHAT and CDR2 FQNNGV. The V end lost 8 bases, the J end lost 3 bases, and 16 bases lay between the germline ends. Filled out from reference TRBV11-2 and TRBJ1-1, the complete variable domain reads EAGVAQSPRYKIIEKRQSVAFWCNPISGHATLYWYQQILGQGPKLLIQFQNNGVVDDSQLPKDRFSAERLKGVDSTLKIQPAKLEDSAVYLCASATPDRHTEAFFGQGTRLTVV.

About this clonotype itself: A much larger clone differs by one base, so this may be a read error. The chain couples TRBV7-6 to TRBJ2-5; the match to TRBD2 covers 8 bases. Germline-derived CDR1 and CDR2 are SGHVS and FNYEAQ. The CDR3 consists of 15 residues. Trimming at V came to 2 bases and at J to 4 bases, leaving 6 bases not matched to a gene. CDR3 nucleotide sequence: TGTGCCAGCAGCTTACTAGCGGGCAGCCGAGAGACCCAGTACTTC. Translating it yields CASSLLAGSRETQYF.

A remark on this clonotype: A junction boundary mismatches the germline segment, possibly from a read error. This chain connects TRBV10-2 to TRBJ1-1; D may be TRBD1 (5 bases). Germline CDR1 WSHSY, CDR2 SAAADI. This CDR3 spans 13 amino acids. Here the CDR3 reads CASSSWGLTEAFF. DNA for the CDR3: TGTGCCAGCAGTTCTTGGGGCTTGACTGAAGCTTTCTTT.

For the CDR3, the DNA is TGCGCCAGCAGCTTGTGGGGCGGTGAGGCTGGAAACACCATATATTTT. It codes for CASSLWGGEAGNTIYF. The J gene is TRBJ1-3, the V gene TRBV5-1; D is possibly TRBD1 (5 bases). The ends were cut back, 1 base at V and 2 bases at J, with 13 bases in the middle. Germline V gene sequence: CDR1 SGHRS, CDR2 YFSETQ. The CDR3 is 16 amino acids.

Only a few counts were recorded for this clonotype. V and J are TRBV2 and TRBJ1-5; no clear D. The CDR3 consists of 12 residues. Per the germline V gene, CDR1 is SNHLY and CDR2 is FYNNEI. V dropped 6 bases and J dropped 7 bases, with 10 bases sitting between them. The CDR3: CASRPHGQPQHF. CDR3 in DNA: TGTGCCAGCAGACCCCATGGGCAGCCCCAGCATTTT.

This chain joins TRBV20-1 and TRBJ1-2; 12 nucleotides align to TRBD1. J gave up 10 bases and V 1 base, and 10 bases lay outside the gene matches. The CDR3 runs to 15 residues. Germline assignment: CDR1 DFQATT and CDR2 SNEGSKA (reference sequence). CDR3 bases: TGCAGTGCTAGAGGTCCGGGACAGGGGGCATCGGACTACACCTTC. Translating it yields CSARGPGQGASDYTF.

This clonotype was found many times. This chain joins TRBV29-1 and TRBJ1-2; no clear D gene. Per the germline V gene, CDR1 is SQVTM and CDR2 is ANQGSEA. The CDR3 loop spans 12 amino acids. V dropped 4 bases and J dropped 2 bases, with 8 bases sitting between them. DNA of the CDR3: TGCAGCGTTGTTCCGACGAACTATGGCTACACCTTC. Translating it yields CSVVPTNYGYTF.

The CDR3 spells CASSYSKGQGWSPQHF. The CDR3 DNA reads TGTGCCAGCAGTTACTCGAAGGGACAGGGATGGTCGCCCCAGCATTTT. The chain joins TRBV6-5 to TRBJ1-5, with 9 bases that match TRBD1. CDR1 is MNHEY and CDR2 is SVGAGI in the germline V gene. With 0 bases clipped from V and 9 bases from J, the junction kept 9 bases outside the gene matches. This CDR3 has 16 amino acids.

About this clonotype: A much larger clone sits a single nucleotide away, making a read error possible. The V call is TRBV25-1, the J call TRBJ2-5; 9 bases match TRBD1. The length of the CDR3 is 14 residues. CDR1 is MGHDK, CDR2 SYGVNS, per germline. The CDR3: CASRAGQGREAQYF. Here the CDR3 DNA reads TGTGCCAGCAGGGCGGGACAGGGAAGAGAGGCCCAGTACTTC.

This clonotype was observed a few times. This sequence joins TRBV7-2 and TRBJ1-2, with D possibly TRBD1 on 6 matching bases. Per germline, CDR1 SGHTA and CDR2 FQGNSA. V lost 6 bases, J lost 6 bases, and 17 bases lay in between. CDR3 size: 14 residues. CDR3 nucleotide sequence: TGTGCCAGCAGAGGCGGGGGCGCCGGAGATGGCTACACCTTC. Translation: CASRGGGAGDGYTF.

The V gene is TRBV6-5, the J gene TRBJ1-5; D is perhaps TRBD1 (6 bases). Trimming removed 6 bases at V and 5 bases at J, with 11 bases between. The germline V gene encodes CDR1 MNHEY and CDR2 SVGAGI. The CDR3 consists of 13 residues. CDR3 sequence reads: CASRSGQDQPQHF. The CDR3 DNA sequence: TGTGCCAGCAGATCGGGACAAGATCAGCCCCAGCATTTT.

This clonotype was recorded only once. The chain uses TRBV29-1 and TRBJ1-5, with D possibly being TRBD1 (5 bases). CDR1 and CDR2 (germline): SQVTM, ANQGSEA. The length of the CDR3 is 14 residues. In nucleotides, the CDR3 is TGCAGTACTAGATCCCCCGTGGGACATCAGCCCCAGCATTTT. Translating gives CSTRSPVGHQPQHF.

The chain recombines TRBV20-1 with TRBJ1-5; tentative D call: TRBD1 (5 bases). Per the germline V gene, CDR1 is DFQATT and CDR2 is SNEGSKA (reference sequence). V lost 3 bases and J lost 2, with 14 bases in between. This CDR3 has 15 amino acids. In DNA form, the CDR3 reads TGCAGTGCTAGGAGTAAGGGGCTGGGCAATCAGCCCCAGCATTTT. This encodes CSARSKGLGNQPQHF.

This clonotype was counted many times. CDR3 sequence: CSVDSSGNTIYF. CDR3 bases: TGCAGCGTTGATAGCTCTGGAAACACCATATATTTT. The V gene is TRBV29-1, the J gene TRBJ1-3; D not resolved. CDR3 length equals 12 residues. CDR1 SQVTM and CDR2 ANQGSEA come from the germline V gene. Between the trimmed V and J ends, which lost 3 bases and 0 bases, there was a span of 3 bases.

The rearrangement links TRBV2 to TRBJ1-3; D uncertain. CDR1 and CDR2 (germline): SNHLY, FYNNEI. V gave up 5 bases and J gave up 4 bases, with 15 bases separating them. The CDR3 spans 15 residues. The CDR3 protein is CASSLKALTGNTIYF. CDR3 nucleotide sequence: TGTGCCAGCAGTTTGAAAGCCCTGACGGGAAACACCATATATTTT.

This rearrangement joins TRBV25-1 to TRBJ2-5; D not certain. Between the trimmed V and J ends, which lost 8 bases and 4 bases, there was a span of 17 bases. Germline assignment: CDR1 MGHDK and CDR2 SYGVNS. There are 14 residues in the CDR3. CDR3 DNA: TGTGCCAGCTTCTACGAAATCGGGCTAGAGACCCAGTACTTC. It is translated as CASFYEIGLETQYF.

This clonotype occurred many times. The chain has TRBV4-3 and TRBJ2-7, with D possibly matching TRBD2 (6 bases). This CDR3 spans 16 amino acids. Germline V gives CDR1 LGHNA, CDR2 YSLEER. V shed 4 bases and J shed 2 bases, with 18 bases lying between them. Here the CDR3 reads CASSRAGAAGTYEQYF. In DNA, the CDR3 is TGCGCCAGCAGCCGGGCTGGGGCGGCGGGGACCTACGAGCAGTACTTC.

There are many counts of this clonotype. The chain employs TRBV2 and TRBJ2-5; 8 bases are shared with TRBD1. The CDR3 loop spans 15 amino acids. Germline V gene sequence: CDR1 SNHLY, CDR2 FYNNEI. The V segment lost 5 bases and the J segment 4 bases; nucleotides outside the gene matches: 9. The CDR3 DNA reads TGTGCCAGCAGTCCCCGGACAGGGAGTGCAGAGACCCAGTACTTC. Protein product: CASSPRTGSAETQYF.